The rows below give T cell receptor beta chains drawn from one sample of a study of PD-1 blockade in classical Hodgkin lymphoma. TCRdb keeps only in-frame clones here, not all; method: immunoSEQ multiplex PCR. The profile shows 85,000 to 90,000 clones, 75% to 95% of them singletons. The sample was peripheral blood mononuclear cells (PBMCs), taken before the fourth cycle of nivolumab. The receptors originated from a human donor with classical Hodgkin lymphoma. Both conserved end residues are part of each CDR3. Each record gives: J gene, V gene, clone size, D gene, CDR3 protein, CDR3 DNA. A D gene is named only where the DNA matches it firmly. Size values are once, few and many counts, or a class for expanded clones, and some rows have none.

J: TRBJ2-5
V: TRBV11-2
size: .
D: TRBD2
CDR3: CASTVSGGQETQYF
DNA: TGTGCCAGCACCGTGAGCGGGGGACAAGAGACCCAGTACTTC

J: TRBJ2-7
V: TRBV6-5
size: once
D: .
CDR3: CASSRDGDLYEQYF
DNA: TGTGCCAGCAGTAGGGACGGGGACCTCTACGAGCAGTACTTC

J: TRBJ1-3
V: TRBV10-2
size: .
D: TRBD1
CDR3: CASSWGQGGWSAGNTIYF
DNA: TGCGCCAGCAGTTGGGGACAGGGTGGCTGGAGTGCTGGAAACACCATATATTTT

J: TRBJ1-2
V: TRBV6-5
size: .
D: .
CDR3: CASSYKDLYYGYTF
DNA: TGTGCCAGCAGTTATAAGGACCTCTATTATGGCTACACCTTC

J: TRBJ1-2
V: TRBV30
size: .
D: .
CDR3: CADKSGPNIANYGYTF
DNA: TGTGCCGACAAATCAGGCCCTAATATCGCTAACTATGGCTACACCTTC

J: TRBJ2-2
V: TRBV2
size: once
D: .
CDR3: CASSVPGYSTGELFF
DNA: TGTGCCAGCAGTGTTCCAGGGTATAGCACCGGGGAGCTGTTTTTT

J: TRBJ2-3
V: TRBV5-6
size: .
D: .
CDR3: CASSAPVDPRGADTQYF
DNA: TGTGCCAGCAGCGCCCCCGTCGACCCCCGGGGTGCAGATACGCAGTATTTT

J: TRBJ1-3
V: TRBV5-1
size: .
D: .
CDR3: CASSLASIRGGSGNTIYF
DNA: TGCGCCAGCAGCTTGGCCTCGATTAGGGGAGGCTCTGGAAACACCATATATTTT

J: TRBJ1-1
V: TRBV21-1
size: once
D: .
CDR3: CASSNPRGGPNTEAFF
DNA: TGTGCCAGCAGCAATCCCCGGGGGGGTCCGAACACTGAAGCTTTCTTT

J: TRBJ1-1
V: TRBV30
size: .
D: .
CDR3: CAWSKGWNTEAFF
DNA: TGTGCCTGGAGTAAGGGGTGGAACACTGAAGCTTTCTTT

J: TRBJ1-1
V: TRBV7-9
size: .
D: TRBD1
CDR3: CASSSGLGQGNTEAFF
DNA: TGTGCCAGCAGCTCCGGGCTAGGACAGGGGAATACTGAAGCTTTCTTT

J: TRBJ1-2
V: TRBV28
size: .
D: .
CDR3: CASIPAGGAAGYTF
DNA: TGTGCCAGCATCCCCGCGGGGGGGGCGGCGGGCTACACCTTC

J: TRBJ1-4
V: TRBV7-9
size: .
D: .
CDR3: CASSFWENEKLFF
DNA: TGTGCCAGCAGCTTCTGGGAGAATGAAAAACTGTTTTTT

J: TRBJ1-2
V: TRBV6-1
size: .
D: .
CDR3: CASRTTRGRPEGYTF
DNA: TGTGCCAGCAGGACCACCAGGGGCCGCCCGGAGGGCTACACCTTC

J: TRBJ1-4
V: TRBV5-6
size: .
D: TRBD1
CDR3: CASSWGQGSNEKLFF
DNA: TGTGCCAGCAGCTGGGGACAGGGGTCTAATGAAAAACTGTTTTTT

J: TRBJ2-6
V: TRBV21-1
size: .
D: .
CDR3: CASSISPTEPSGANVLTF
DNA: TGTGCCAGCAGCATTAGCCCAACCGAACCTTCTGGGGCCAACGTCCTGACTTTC

J: TRBJ1-1
V: TRBV7-2
size: .
D: .
CDR3: CASSHLDRLYTEAFF
DNA: TGTGCCAGCAGCCATTTGGACAGACTTTACACTGAAGCTTTCTTT

J: TRBJ1-3
V: TRBV7-2
size: .
D: .
CDR3: CASSSAAGAGNTIYF
DNA: TGTGCCAGCAGCTCCGCCGCAGGGGCTGGAAACACCATATATTTT

J: TRBJ1-4
V: TRBV7-8
size: once
D: .
CDR3: CASSLGPGNEKLFF
DNA: TGTGCCAGCAGCCTCGGGCCCGGTAATGAAAAACTGTTTTTT

J: TRBJ1-6
V: TRBV7-9
size: .
D: TRBD1
CDR3: CASRLYSTGANNSPLHF
DNA: TGTGCCAGCAGATTGTATTCCACAGGGGCCAATAATTCACCCCTCCACTTT

J: TRBJ2-1
V: TRBV4-1
size: .
D: .
CDR3: CASSQDPRTASEEQFF
DNA: TGCGCCAGCAGCCAAGACCCCAGGACTGCCTCGGAGGAGCAGTTCTTC

J: TRBJ1-5
V: TRBV7-9
size: .
D: .
CDR3: CASSFGGSEPQHF
DNA: TGTGCCAGCAGCTTTGGGGGAAGTGAGCCCCAGCATTTT

J: TRBJ2-2
V: TRBV27
size: .
D: .
CDR3: CASSLWGLKTGELFF
DNA: TGTGCCAGCAGTTTATGGGGACTCAAAACGGGGGAGCTGTTTTTT

J: TRBJ2-1
V: TRBV19
size: .
D: .
CDR3: CASSTLGGINEQFF
DNA: TGTGCCAGTAGTACTCTGGGGGGAATCAATGAGCAGTTCTTC

J: TRBJ2-5
V: TRBV4-2
size: .
D: .
CDR3: CASSQEQRGAETQYF
DNA: TGTGCCAGCAGCCAAGAGCAACGCGGGGCAGAGACCCAGTACTTC

J: TRBJ1-2
V: TRBV7-2
size: once
D: .
CDR3: CASSLAPGGGLYGYTF
DNA: TGTGCCAGCAGCTTAGCGCCGGGGGGCGGGTTGTATGGCTACACCTTC

J: TRBJ2-2
V: TRBV4-1
size: .
D: TRBD2
CDR3: CASSPSGEVAGELFF
DNA: TGCGCCAGCAGCCCCAGCGGGGAGGTAGCCGGGGAGCTGTTTTTT